Described below is a single T cell receptor (beta chain) sequence and its context. The V gene lost 0 bases and the J gene lost 4 bases, with 13 bases spanning the gap. The CDR3 contains 16 residues. Germline V gene data show CDR1 as MNHNY and CDR2 as SVGAGI (reference sequence). These data come from a study of blood T cell repertoires in COVID-19. TCRdb's copy holds only in-frame clones and misses some; the assay was immunoSEQ multiplex PCR. The sample holds about 64,000 clones; 85% to 90% are singletons and the top ten take 3.2%. This TCR was sampled from a man aged 50-59 years with active COVID-19. The chain joins TRBV6-6 to TRBJ1-3; D is ambiguous. Sequences were obtained from peripheral blood. CDR3 sequence: CASSYSGSGGGNTIYF. CDR3 nucleotide sequence: TGTGCCAGCAGTTACTCGGGGAGCGGCGGGGGAAACACCATATATTTT.